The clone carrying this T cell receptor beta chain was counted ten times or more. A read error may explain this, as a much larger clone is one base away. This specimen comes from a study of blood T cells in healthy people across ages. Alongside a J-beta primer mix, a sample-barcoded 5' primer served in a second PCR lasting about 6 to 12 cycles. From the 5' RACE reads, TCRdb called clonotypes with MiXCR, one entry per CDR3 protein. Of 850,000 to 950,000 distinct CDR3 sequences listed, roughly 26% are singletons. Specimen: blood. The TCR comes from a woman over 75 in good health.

DNA for the CDR3: TGCAGCGCACTTAACGACCGAAGCGAGCAGTACTTC. Translated: CSALNDRSEQYF. This chain links TRBV29-1 with TRBJ2-5, with D unclear. The last part of the DNA fits TRBJ2-7 better; the J call may be wrong. The V gene's germline CDR1 is SQVTM and CDR2 ANQGSEA. The CDR3 length is 12 residues.